These 18 T cell receptor beta chains originate from one sample sequenced in a study of T cell responses to AZD1222 COVID-19 vaccine. Assay used: immunoSEQ multiplex PCR; TCRdb lists only in-frame clones, some missing. Here the sample spans more than 150,000 clones, under 95% being singletons. The input for sequencing was peripheral blood, taken on day 0 of AZD1222 vaccination. Receptor source: an adult in good health.

CDR3: CASSPRGGSNQPQHF. In nucleotides, the CDR3 is TGTGCCAGCAGTCCCCGTGGGGGGAGCAATCAGCCCCAGCATTTT. The rearrangement uses TRBV6-5 and TRBJ1-5, with D perhaps TRBD1 (5 bases). Looked up from germline, CDR1 is MNHEY and CDR2 is SVGAGI. V was clipped by 5 bases and J by 1 base, with 12 bases between them. This CDR3 contains 15 residues.

The rearrangement joins TRBV25-1 to TRBJ2-7; TRBD1 agrees at 7 bases. Per the germline V gene, CDR1 is MGHDK and CDR2 is SYGVNS. This CDR3 has 15 amino acids. Trimming removed 0 bases from V and 2 bases from J; junction bases left unmatched: 4. CDR3 region: CASSEYYGQAYEQYF. The DNA of the CDR3 is TGTGCCAGCAGTGAATATTATGGACAGGCCTACGAGCAGTACTTC.

This sequence joins TRBV28 and TRBJ2-1; 16 bases are a match to TRBD2. V dropped 9 bases and J dropped 6; count of bases not matched to a gene: 14. The CDR3 consists of 18 residues. Germline values: CDR1 MDHEN, CDR2 SYDVKM. The CDR3 DNA follows: TGTGCCAGTCTCCTGGGACTAGCGGGAGGGCCAGGGTTCAATGAGCAGTTCTTC. Translated: CASLLGLAGGPGFNEQFF.

The rearrangement joins TRBV6-5 to TRBJ1-6, with TRBD1 matching 7 bases. Germline V lookup: CDR1 MNHEY, CDR2 SVGAGI. The CDR3 length is 14 residues. The V gene end was trimmed by 5 bases and the J gene end by 10 bases; junction bases not matched to a gene: 8. CDR3 coding DNA: TGTGCCAGCAGTACCGGAGGGGGCGGCTCACCCCTCCACTTT. Translating gives CASSTGGGGSPLHF.

The chain has TRBV28 and TRBJ1-1; D remains unclear. The CDR3 runs to 13 residues. The V gene lost 6 bases and the J gene lost 1 base, with 9 bases spanning the gap. Germline V gene data show CDR1 as MDHEN and CDR2 as SYDVKM. Written as DNA, the CDR3 is TGTGCCAGCAGCCGTGACGGGAACACTGAAGCTTTCTTT. This gives the protein CASSRDGNTEAFF.

The rearrangement uses TRBV3-1 (or the pseudogene TRBV3-2) and TRBJ2-7; D call uncertain. CDR3 length equals 13 residues. Looked up from germline, CDR1 is LGHDT and CDR2 is YNNKEL (reference sequence). Trimming left V 4 bases short and J 2 bases short, with 9 bases between. CDR3 DNA: TGTGCCAGCAGCCTTCTAGAACCCTACGAGCAGTACTTC. Residues: CASSLLEPYEQYF.

As regards this clone: One end of the junction is discordant with germline, which a read error may explain. The chain is built from TRBV4-1 and TRBJ2-3, with 8 bases identical to TRBD1. Germline V gene sequence: CDR1 MGHRA, CDR2 YSYEKL. The CDR3 extends over 13 amino acids. CDR3 bases: TGCGCCAGCAGCAAAACGGGGACAGGTACGCAGTATTTT. It is translated as CASSKTGTGTQYF.

The chain recombines TRBV28 with TRBJ1-5; D gene uncertain. The CDR3 has 12 amino acids. Trimming removed 2 bases at V and 7 bases at J, with 6 bases between. Germline-derived CDR1 and CDR2 are MDHEN and SYDVKM. CDR3 bases: TGTGCCAGCAGTTTACCTATACAGCCCCAGCATTTT. Protein sequence: CASSLPIQPQHF.

This clone was found once. V gene TRBV11-3 combines with J gene TRBJ2-7; TRBD2 matches at 7 bases. Unmatched junction bases numbered 1, after V lost 0 bases and J lost 2 bases. This CDR3 is built from 14 residues. Germline values: CDR1 SGHNT, CDR2 YENEEA. The CDR3 is CASSLELAPYEQYF. The CDR3 coding sequence is TGTGCCAGCAGCTTAGAACTAGCGCCCTACGAGCAGTACTTC.

V usage is TRBV5-5 and J usage is TRBJ2-7; TRBD2 aligns across 16 bases. From germline, CDR1 is SGHKS and CDR2 YYEKEE (reference sequence). V was pared by 3 bases and J by 6 bases, with 6 bases of the junction left unmatched. The CDR3 spans 16 residues. For the CDR3, the DNA is TGTGCCAGCAGCTCGGGACTAGCGGGAGGGCTTATCGAGCAGTACTTC. Protein: CASSSGLAGGLIEQYF.

The rearrangement links TRBV28 to TRBJ1-1, with D uncertain. From germline, CDR1 is MDHEN and CDR2 SYDVKM. The CDR3 contains 19 residues. V was trimmed by 9 bases and J by 1 base, leaving 30 bases between them. The CDR3 DNA sequence: TGTGCCAGGTTCGCCGGTGGGTATGGTCCGCGGGATAAGAACACTGAAGCTTTCTTT. Its translation: CARFAGGYGPRDKNTEAFF.

The V call is TRBV7-9, the J call TRBJ1-1, with D possibly being TRBD1 (5 bases). Trimming left V 5 bases short and J 1 base short, with 17 bases between. CDR1 is SEHNR and CDR2 is FQNEAQ in the germline V gene (reference sequence). The CDR3 spans 16 residues. This chain's CDR3 is CASSPGTVVRNTEAFF. Written as DNA, the CDR3 is TGTGCCAGCAGCCCCGGGACGGTGGTACGGAACACTGAAGCTTTCTTT.

The J gene is TRBJ1-2, the V gene TRBV6-2 or TRBV6-3; D not resolved. The CDR3 consists of 13 residues. Trimming took off 4 bases at V and 4 bases at J, with 10 bases between the two ends. Germline-derived CDR1 and CDR2 are MNHEY and SVGEGT. CDR3 DNA: TGTGCCAGCAGTTTTGGACTACTCTATGGCTACACCTTC. It is translated as CASSFGLLYGYTF.

This clone appeared once. The V call is TRBV5-1, the J call TRBJ2-5; TRBD2 aligns across 7 bases. The CDR3 is 17 residues long. Trimming cost V 4 bases and J 8 bases; bases outside gene matches: 20. Germline loops: CDR1 SGHRS, CDR2 YFSETQ. For the CDR3, the DNA is TGCGCCAGCAGCCCCATGATCGGACTAGGGGTGGGATATACCCAGTACTTC. This translates into CASSPMIGLGVGYTQYF.

The rearrangement uses TRBV27 and TRBJ1-6, with unresolved D. The CDR3 length is 18 residues. CDR1 MNHEY and CDR2 SMNVEV come from the germline V gene (reference sequence). The V gene lost 2 bases and the J gene lost 0 bases, with 14 bases spanning the gap. The CDR3 spells CASSLRPPLTSYNSPLHF. The CDR3 nucleotides are TGTGCCAGCAGTTTACGACCACCTCTAACCTCCTATAATTCACCCCTCCACTTT.

The V gene is TRBV7-8, the J gene TRBJ2-5; D is perhaps TRBD2 (5 bases). The V end lost 5 bases, the J end lost 3 bases, and 13 bases lay between the germline ends. Germline V gene lookup returns CDR1 SGHVS and CDR2 FQNEAQ. The CDR3 has 14 amino acids. The CDR3: CASSLFVREETQYF. The CDR3 coding sequence is TGTGCCAGCAGCCTCTTCGTGAGGGAAGAGACCCAGTACTTC. The full variable domain, in which reference TRBV7-8 and TRBJ2-5 provide the parts outside the CDR3, is GAGVSQSPRYKVAKRGQDVALRCDPISGHVSLFWYQQALGQGPEFLTYFQNEAQLDKSGLPSDRFFAERPEGSVSTLKIQRTQQEDSAVYLCASSLFVREETQYFGPGTRLLVL.

V and J are TRBV28 and TRBJ1-3; 9 nucleotides agree with TRBD1. The CDR3 is 16 residues long. V lost 3 bases, J lost 2 bases, and 5 bases stayed unmatched. CDR1 MDHEN and CDR2 SYDVKM come from the germline V gene. Written as DNA, the CDR3 is TGTGCCAGCAGTTTCGGACAGGGGATTACTGGAAACACCATATATTTT. Amino acid sequence: CASSFGQGITGNTIYF. Full variable domain (outside the CDR3, taken from reference TRBV28 and TRBJ1-3): DVKVTQSSRYLVKRTGEKVFLECVQDMDHENMFWYRQDPGLGLRLIYFSYDVKMKEKGDIPEGYSVSREKKERFSLILESASTNQTSMYLCASSFGQGITGNTIYFGEGSWLTVV.

V and J are TRBV19 and TRBJ2-7, with 7 bases aligning to TRBD1. Unmatched junction bases numbered 12, after V lost 7 bases and J lost 6 bases. The CDR3 spans 14 residues. Per the germline V gene, CDR1 is LNHDA and CDR2 is SQIVND (reference sequence). Here the CDR3 DNA reads TGTGCCAGTAATTACAGGGGCTTGACGGGCGAGCAGTACTTC. Translation: CASNYRGLTGEQYF.